The 22 T cell receptor beta chains below were found in one sample sequenced in a study of vaccination effects on CD4 cells after COVID-19. These receptors' targets are unknown. Assay used: immunoSEQ multiplex PCR; TCRdb lists only in-frame clones, some missing. The table includes 40,000 to 45,000 clones, around 66% detected once. The culture ran for 10 days, and then CD4+ T cells were isolated. Vaccine administered to participants consisted of two doses of either BNT162b2 or mRNA-1273. Sequenced here: CD4+ T cells from PBMCs cultured without peptide, sampled after COVID-19 vaccination. The receptors come from a human donor who received a COVID-19 vaccine.

This chain joins TRBV7-9 and TRBJ2-1, with 7 nucleotides matching TRBD1. Germline V gene sequence: CDR1 SEHNR, CDR2 FQNEAQ (reference sequence). This CDR3 contains 15 residues. J was trimmed by 2 bases and V by 1 base; bases with no gene match: 2. The CDR3 nucleotides are TGTGCCAGCAGCTTAGAGGGACAGACCTACAATGAGCAGTTCTTC. It translates to CASSLEGQTYNEQFF.

The count of this clone is one. The CDR3: CASRDRGADYGYTF. The CDR3 DNA follows: TGTGCCAGCAGGGACAGAGGAGCCGACTATGGCTACACCTTC. This chain links TRBV28 with TRBJ1-2; D is possibly TRBD1 (6 bases). This CDR3 region has 14 residues. Germline V CDR1 and CDR2: MDHEN, SYDVKM. V gave up 6 bases and J gave up 3 bases, with 14 bases separating them.

This chain connects TRBV4-2 to TRBJ2-7; TRBD2 matches 7 bases. Germline V gene lookup returns CDR1 LGHNA and CDR2 YNFKEQ. The CDR3 extends over 16 amino acids. V shed 0 bases, J shed 0 bases, and the junction held 5 bases outside the gene matches. The CDR3 nucleotides are TGTGCCAGCAGCCAAGATCCCACTAGCGTCTCCTACGAGCAGTACTTC. As protein: CASSQDPTSVSYEQYF.

This chain connects TRBV10-1 to TRBJ2-3, with D possibly being TRBD2 (6 bases). Germline CDR1 reads WNHNN; CDR2 reads SYGVQD (reference sequence). The CDR3 covers 14 residues. Trimming shortened V by 9 bases and J by 0 bases, and 13 bases separated the two germline ends. CDR3 loop: CASNAGLSTDTQYF. For the CDR3, the DNA is TGCGCCAGTAATGCGGGGTTGAGCACAGATACGCAGTATTTT.

V and J are TRBV6-6 and TRBJ2-3; 10 bases map to TRBD2. Trimming took 7 bases from V and 2 from J; bases not matched to a gene: 6. Germline-derived CDR1 and CDR2 are MNHNY and SVGAGI (reference sequence). This CDR3 is built from 15 residues. The DNA for the CDR3 is TGTGCCAGCACTACTAGCGGGAAGACCACAGATACGCAGTATTTT. Protein sequence: CASTTSGKTTDTQYF.

In its sample, this clone was seen once. This chain joins TRBV7-9 and TRBJ1-4; tentatively, D is TRBD1 (5 bases). The V gene lost 0 bases and the J gene lost 6 bases, with 20 bases spanning the gap. Germline values: CDR1 SEHNR, CDR2 FQNEAQ (reference sequence). This CDR3 contains 18 residues. This chain's CDR3 is CASSLARRGRREDEKLFF. For the CDR3, the DNA is TGTGCCAGCAGCTTAGCGCGTCGGGGCCGGAGAGAAGATGAAAAACTGTTTTTT.

The chain is built from TRBV21-1 and TRBJ2-7. TRBV21-1 constitutes a pseudogene. The CDR3 is made up of 14 amino acids. CDR3 nucleotides: TGTGCCAGCAGCAAAGCGGGGGAGTCCTACGAGCAGTACTTC. Translated, it gives CASSKAGESYEQYF.

In this sample, this clone turned up a few times. The chain is built from TRBV3-1 (or the pseudogene TRBV3-2) and TRBJ2-7; D possibly corresponds to TRBD2 (6 bases). The V end was cut by 1 base, the J end by 0 bases, with 13 bases between. In germline, CDR1 is LGHDT, CDR2 YNNKEL (reference sequence). This CDR3 spans 16 amino acids. In DNA, the CDR3 is TGTGCCAGCAGCCAAGCGGAGGGAAGAGGCTCCTACGAGCAGTACTTC. Protein: CASSQAEGRGSYEQYF.

This rearrangement joins TRBV18 to TRBJ2-1; possibly TRBD1 or TRBD2 for D (7 bases each). The CDR3 extends over 17 amino acids. In germline, CDR1 is KGHSH, CDR2 LQKENI. Trimming cost V 0 bases and J 9 bases, with 21 bases left between them. The CDR3, as DNA: TGTGCCAGCTCACCACCGGTTTCCAGGGGGGGTCTCGGTGAGCAGTTCTTC. This gives the protein CASSPPVSRGGLGEQFF.

This clone was picked up a small number of times. The chain has TRBV21-1 and TRBJ2-2. TRBV21-1 is a pseudogene locus. CDR3 size: 15 residues. The CDR3 coding sequence is TGTGCCAGCAGCAAAGTGAATGGAACCGACGGGGAGCTGTTTTTT. Amino acid sequence: CASSKVNGTDGELFF.

The chain links TRBV7-2 to TRBJ1-1, with D unclear. The CDR3 contains 13 residues. Germline V lookup: CDR1 SGHTA, CDR2 FQGNSA. Deletions cut 4 bases from V and 2 bases from J, with 8 bases between. DNA of the CDR3: TGTGCCAGCAGCTCGTGGGCTAACACTGAAGCTTTCTTT. Residues: CASSSWANTEAFF.

The chain combines TRBV10-2 with TRBJ2-5; D is perhaps TRBD2 (7 bases). The CDR3 totals 15 residues. Trimming cost V 9 bases and J 5 bases, with 22 bases left between them. Germline CDR1 and CDR2: WSHSY and SAAADI. For the CDR3, the DNA is TGCGCCAGGAACGGAAGGGGGGGCGCGGGGGAGACCCAGTACTTC. Its translation: CARNGRGGAGETQYF.

CDR3 in amino acids: CASSLVGSYEQYF. DNA for the CDR3: TGTGCCAGCAGCTTAGTCGGATCCTACGAGCAGTACTTC. This rearrangement joins TRBV5-6 to TRBJ2-7; D not resolved. Germline V gives CDR1 SGHDT, CDR2 YYEEEE. The V gene lost 2 bases and the J gene lost 1 base, with 7 bases spanning the gap. This CDR3 has 13 residues.

V gene TRBV5-1 combines with J gene TRBJ2-5; the D is unclear. Germline CDR1 SGHRS, CDR2 YFSETQ. This CDR3 region has 16 residues. V dropped 0 bases and J dropped 1 base, with 13 bases sitting between them. The CDR3 DNA reads TGCGCCAGCAGCTTGGGGGTGGATCACCTCCAAGAGACCCAGTACTTC. It encodes CASSLGVDHLQETQYF.

Only a few counts were recorded for this clone. The V gene is TRBV12-3 or TRBV12-4, the J gene TRBJ2-5; no definite D call. The V end lost 3 bases, the J end lost 5 bases, and 4 bases lay between the germline ends. The CDR3 spans 11 residues. CDR3 amino acids: CASSFLETQYF. CDR3 in DNA: TGTGCCAGCAGTTTCTTGGAGACCCAGTACTTC.

The chain links TRBV5-1 to TRBJ2-5; possibly TRBD2 for D (5 bases). Germline-derived CDR1 and CDR2 are SGHRS and YFSETQ. The CDR3 spans 13 residues. The germline V and J ends were trimmed by 0 bases and 4 bases, with 7 bases remaining between them. The CDR3 loop reads CASSLEGLETQYF. The CDR3 region has the DNA TGCGCCAGCAGCTTGGAAGGACTAGAGACCCAGTACTTC. The full variable domain, with the rest looked up from reference TRBV5-1 and TRBJ2-5, is KAGVTQTPRYLIKTRGQQVTLSCSPISGHRSVSWYQQTPGQGLQFLFEYFSETQRNKGNFPGRFSGRQFSNSRSEMNVSTLELGDSALYLCASSLEGLETQYFGPGTRLLVL.

This clone was detected only once. The DNA for the CDR3 is TGCGCCAGCAGCATACAGGGACAGGCGGGAAACACCATATATTTT. It is translated as CASSIQGQAGNTIYF. The J gene is TRBJ1-3, the V gene TRBV5-1; TRBD1 matches at 8 bases. J lost 4 bases, V lost 4 bases, and 7 bases had no gene match. Germline V CDR1 and CDR2: SGHRS, YFSETQ. The CDR3 spans 15 residues. Together with reference TRBV5-1 and TRBJ1-3, the CDR3 gives the full variable domain: KAGVTQTPRYLIKTRGQQVTLSCSPISGHRSVSWYQQTPGQGLQFLFEYFSETQRNKGNFPGRFSGRQFSNSRSEMNVSTLELGDSALYLCASSIQGQAGNTIYFGEGSWLTVV.

This sequence joins TRBV3-1 (or the pseudogene TRBV3-2) and TRBJ2-5; 9 bases align to TRBD2. The CDR3 contains 17 residues. V was pared by 3 bases and J by 4 bases, with 12 bases of the junction left unmatched. Germline CDR1 and CDR2: LGHDT and YNNKEL (reference sequence). For the CDR3, the DNA is TGTGCCAGCAGCCAGTACGGTAGCGGGAGTTCCCTAGAGACCCAGTACTTC. It codes for CASSQYGSGSSLETQYF.

The chain has TRBV19 and TRBJ1-4; D gene uncertain. Germline-derived CDR1 and CDR2 are LNHDA and SQIVND (reference sequence). The CDR3 sequence is 11 residues long. The V end was cut by 1 base, the J end by 8 bases, with 2 bases between. Here the CDR3 reads CASSIAEKLFF. As DNA, the CDR3 is TGTGCCAGTAGTATAGCCGAAAAACTGTTTTTT.

This clone was found a few times. CDR3 region: CAWRQTGGTEDSPLHF. Written as DNA, the CDR3 is TGTGCCTGGAGACAAACAGGGGGCACGGAAGATTCACCCCTCCACTTT. The chain employs TRBV30 and TRBJ1-6; the match to TRBD1 covers 9 bases. The J segment lost 8 bases and the V segment lost 3 bases, leaving 11 bases of the junction unmatched. The CDR3 has 16 residues. Looked up from germline, CDR1 is GTSNPN and CDR2 is SVGIG (reference sequence).

The chain joins TRBV5-1 to TRBJ2-5, with 9 bases identical to TRBD1. This CDR3 is built from 15 residues. Trimming at V came to 3 bases and at J to 5 bases, leaving 8 bases not matched to a gene. The germline V gene encodes CDR1 SGHRS and CDR2 YFSETQ. For the CDR3, the DNA is TGCGCCAGCAGCTCGACAGGGGGATCTTTGGAGACCCAGTACTTC. Translation gives CASSSTGGSLETQYF.

The chain links TRBV7-6 to TRBJ1-3; unclear D gene. Germline CDR1 SGHVS, CDR2 FNYEAQ. V lost 0 bases to trimming and J lost 3 bases, with 15 bases between them. This CDR3 region has 17 residues. The CDR3 coding sequence is TGTGCCAGCAGCTTAGCAGGGATGGGGATGAGTGGAAACACCATATATTTT. Amino acids: CASSLAGMGMSGNTIYF.